Following are 22 T cell receptor beta chains from one sample sequenced in a study of blood T cell repertoires in COVID-19. Using immunoSEQ multiplex PCR, the repertoire was profiled, and TCRdb retains in-frame clones only, with some absent. This sample yields about 150,000 clones, of which roughly 79% are seen a single time; 7.5% to 9.5% belongs to the top ten. Specimen: peripheral blood. All receptors come from a human donor with acute or convalescent COVID-19. The donor label of this sample is uncertain.

CDR3 protein: CASSSRGRNSPLHF. The DNA for the CDR3 is TGTGCCAGCAGTTCCAGGGGTCGTAATTCACCCCTCCACTTT. The chain has TRBV27 and TRBJ1-6, with a weak D call TRBD1 (6 bases). Germline lookup yields CDR1 MNHEY and CDR2 SMNVEV (reference sequence). V was clipped by 4 bases and J by 6 bases, with 10 bases between them. This CDR3 is 14 amino acids long.

This sequence joins TRBV5-4 and TRBJ2-7; D is unresolved. CDR1 SGHNT and CDR2 YYREEE come from the germline V gene (reference sequence). This CDR3 has 14 amino acids. Trimming took 5 bases from V and 0 from J, leaving 12 bases between them. This chain's CDR3 is CASSPETASYEQYF. The CDR3 coding sequence is TGTGCCAGCAGTCCGGAAACAGCCTCCTACGAGCAGTACTTC.

This chain connects TRBV6-5 to TRBJ2-2; D remains ambiguous. Between the trimmed V and J ends, which lost 4 bases and 7 bases, there was a span of 4 bases. Looked up from germline, CDR1 is MNHEY and CDR2 is SVGAGI. The length of the CDR3 is 11 residues. CDR3 DNA: TGTGCCAGCAGTTTCGGCGGGGAGCTGTTTTTT. Translation: CASSFGGELFF.

The CDR3 is CASSFPAGVSNYGYTF. CDR3 coding DNA: TGTGCCAGCAGTTTCCCTGCGGGGGTTTCCAACTATGGCTACACCTTC. The chain recombines TRBV28 with TRBJ1-2, with a tentative D call TRBD1 (5 bases). CDR3 length equals 16 residues. V gave up 3 bases and J gave up 2 bases, with 16 bases separating them. From germline, CDR1 is MDHEN and CDR2 SYDVKM.

This chain connects TRBV2 to TRBJ2-1, with 10 bases fitting TRBD2. The CDR3 covers 13 residues. The germline V gene encodes CDR1 SNHLY and CDR2 FYNNEI. J was trimmed by 8 bases and V by 8 bases; bases with no gene match: 6. CDR3 loop: CASGRLAGDEQFF. The CDR3 DNA is TGTGCCAGCGGGAGACTAGCGGGTGATGAGCAGTTCTTC.

The chain recombines TRBV30 with TRBJ1-1; TRBD1 matches 8 bases. V shed 3 bases and J 4 bases; nucleotides not matched to a gene: 7. The length of the CDR3 is 14 residues. The germline gives CDR1 GTSNPN, CDR2 SVGIG (reference sequence). The CDR3 loop reads CAWRDRGYLTEAFF. The CDR3 DNA is TGTGCCTGGAGAGACAGGGGATACCTCACTGAAGCTTTCTTT.

This sequence joins TRBV7-6 and TRBJ2-7, with a tentative D call TRBD1 (5 bases). Per germline, CDR1 SGHVS and CDR2 FNYEAQ. CDR3 length: 16 residues. V was trimmed by 5 bases and J by 3 bases, leaving 20 bases between them. DNA for the CDR3: TGTGCCAGCAGCCCCGTCGGAGACAGTGATTACTACGAGCAGTACTTC. Protein product: CASSPVGDSDYYEQYF. Using reference TRBV7-6 and TRBJ2-7 for the parts outside the CDR3, the full variable domain is GAGVSQSPRYKVTKRGQDVALRCDPISGHVSLYWYRQALGQGPEFLTYFNYEAQQDKSGLPNDRFSAERPEGSISTLTIQRTEQRDSAMYRCASSPVGDSDYYEQYFGPGTRLTVT.

The chain links TRBV27 to TRBJ1-1; D is possibly TRBD1 (5 bases). The CDR3 is 13 amino acids. Trimming stripped 2 bases from V and 5 bases from J, with 9 bases between. From germline, CDR1 is MNHEY and CDR2 SMNVEV (reference sequence). CDR3 region: CASSLKGPTEAFF. CDR3 bases: TGTGCCAGCAGTTTAAAGGGGCCTACTGAAGCTTTCTTT.

The chain couples TRBV6-5 to TRBJ1-2; unclear D gene. Germline CDR1 and CDR2: MNHEY and SVGAGI. This CDR3 spans 14 amino acids. Trimming removed 1 base at V and 3 bases at J, with 9 bases between. The CDR3 DNA follows: TGTGCCAGCAGTTACTTTGAGGGTGACTATGGCTACACCTTC. Amino acid sequence: CASSYFEGDYGYTF.

The V gene is TRBV19, the J gene TRBJ1-5, with 9 bases matching TRBD1. V shed 6 bases, J shed 7 bases, and the junction held 7 bases outside the gene matches. This CDR3 has 14 residues. Germline values: CDR1 LNHDA, CDR2 SQIVND (reference sequence). CDR3 sequence: CASRKDRGEQPQHF. CDR3 sequence (DNA): TGTGCCAGTAGGAAGGACAGGGGTGAGCAGCCCCAGCATTTT.

The chain recombines TRBV27 with TRBJ1-3; 7 nucleotides match TRBD1. The CDR3 runs 14 residues. V shed 8 bases and J 2 bases; nucleotides not matched to a gene: 6. Germline V gives CDR1 MNHEY, CDR2 SMNVEV (reference sequence). CDR3 residues: CASCPTGPGNTIYF. As DNA, the CDR3 is TGTGCCAGCTGCCCGACAGGGCCTGGAAACACCATATATTTT.

CDR3 residues: CASSPPEGGQPQHF. The DNA for the CDR3 is TGCGCCAGCAGCCCTCCGGAGGGCGGGCAGCCCCAGCATTTT. The chain uses TRBV4-1 and TRBJ1-5; D remains unclear. V lost 4 bases and J 7 bases, leaving 14 bases between the germline ends. The CDR3 has 14 amino acids. The germline CDR1 and CDR2 sequences are MGHRA and YSYEKL.

This clone appeared a single time. The CDR3 bases are TGTGCCAGTAGTTTCCGGGGGGCCGGTTCGGATACGCAGTATTTT. Translating gives CASSFRGAGSDTQYF. This chain connects TRBV19 to TRBJ2-3; tentative D call: TRBD2 (7 bases). The CDR3 has 15 residues. Germline CDR1 reads LNHDA; CDR2 reads SQIVND (reference sequence). Trimming took 5 bases from V and 6 from J, leaving 18 bases between them. The full variable domain, its missing parts supplied by reference TRBV19 and TRBJ2-3, is DGGITQSPKYLFRKEGQNVTLSCEQNLNHDAMYWYRQDPGQGLRLIYYSQIVNDFQKGDIAEGYSVSREKKESFPLTVTSAQKNPTAFYLCASSFRGAGSDTQYFGPGTRLTVL.

V and J are TRBV6-5 and TRBJ1-5; unclear D gene. The germline V gene encodes CDR1 MNHEY and CDR2 SVGAGI. Between the trimmed V and J ends, which lost 6 bases and 0 bases, there was a span of 6 bases. The CDR3 is 13 residues long. The CDR3 reads CASSRSSNQPQHF. The CDR3 DNA follows: TGTGCCAGCAGCCGGAGTAGCAATCAGCCCCAGCATTTT.

The genes are TRBV24-1 and TRBJ1-5; D is unclear. Between the trimmed V and J ends, which lost 2 bases and 3 bases, there was a span of 7 bases. Germline V lookup: CDR1 KGHDR, CDR2 SFDVKD. The CDR3 length is 14 residues. CDR3 amino acids: CATSDSRYNQPQHF. In DNA, the CDR3 is TGTGCCACCAGTGATTCCCGTTACAATCAGCCCCAGCATTTT.

CDR3 sequence: CAWSPLNEQFF. The CDR3 coding sequence is TGTGCCTGGAGTCCCTTAAATGAGCAGTTCTTC. The chain couples TRBV30 to TRBJ2-1, with D hard to call. Per the germline V gene, CDR1 is GTSNPN and CDR2 is SVGIG (reference sequence). The CDR3 length is 11 residues. Trimming stripped 2 bases from V and 7 bases from J, with 6 bases between.

In DNA form, the CDR3 reads TGTGCCTGGAGTGTATGGGAGATGGGCTCTGGAAACACCATATATTTT. This sequence encodes CAWSVWEMGSGNTIYF. The chain has TRBV30 and TRBJ1-3; D is unresolved. The CDR3 runs to 16 residues. Germline V gene lookup returns CDR1 GTSNPN and CDR2 SVGIG (reference sequence). Trimming shortened V by 0 bases and J by 0 bases, and 12 bases separated the two germline ends.

The genes are TRBV12-5 and TRBJ1-1, with TRBD1 matching 9 bases. Germline-derived CDR1 and CDR2 are LGHNT and FRNRAP. The junction had 4 bases not matched to a gene; V was cut back by 4 bases and J by 4 bases. CDR3 length: 14 residues. As DNA, the CDR3 is TGTGCTAGTGGTTCGGGACAGGGAGTCACTGAAGCTTTCTTT. Protein: CASGSGQGVTEAFF.

This clone was counted ten times or more. The chain uses TRBV5-4 and TRBJ1-1; D possibly corresponds to TRBD1 (5 bases). V lost 0 bases and J 1 base, leaving 13 bases between the germline ends. The germline V gene has CDR1 SGHNT and CDR2 YYREEE (reference sequence). The CDR3 sequence is 16 residues long. The CDR3 is CASSLDNRRKNTEAFF. As DNA, the CDR3 is TGTGCCAGCAGCTTGGATAACAGGCGAAAGAACACTGAAGCTTTCTTT.

The V and J genes are TRBV4-1 and TRBJ2-5; 8 bases agree with TRBD2. V lost 1 base to trimming and J lost 1 base; unmatched junction nucleotides: 5. The CDR3 loop spans 16 amino acids. Germline CDR1 reads MGHRA; CDR2 reads YSYEKL. CDR3 sequence: CASSQALTSAQETQYF. CDR3 nucleotide sequence: TGCGCCAGCAGCCAAGCCTTGACTAGCGCCCAAGAGACCCAGTACTTC.

The chain combines TRBV11-2 with TRBJ1-6; 7 bases are a match to TRBD1. This CDR3 spans 14 amino acids. Unmatched junction bases numbered 6, after V lost 3 bases and J lost 10 bases. Looked up from germline, CDR1 is SGHAT and CDR2 is FQNNGV. The CDR3 loop is CASSFGQVGSPLHF. CDR3 sequence (DNA): TGTGCCAGCAGCTTCGGACAGGTGGGATCACCCCTCCACTTT.

This clone has just one count. V usage is TRBV5-1 and J usage is TRBJ2-5, with D possibly TRBD1 on 6 matching bases. Trimming cost V 0 bases and J 5 bases, with 17 bases left between them. Germline V lookup: CDR1 SGHRS, CDR2 YFSETQ. This CDR3 region has 16 residues. The CDR3 DNA follows: TGCGCCAGCAGCTTGGCCGGGGACACTCCAGGGGAGACCCAGTACTTC. It codes for CASSLAGDTPGETQYF.